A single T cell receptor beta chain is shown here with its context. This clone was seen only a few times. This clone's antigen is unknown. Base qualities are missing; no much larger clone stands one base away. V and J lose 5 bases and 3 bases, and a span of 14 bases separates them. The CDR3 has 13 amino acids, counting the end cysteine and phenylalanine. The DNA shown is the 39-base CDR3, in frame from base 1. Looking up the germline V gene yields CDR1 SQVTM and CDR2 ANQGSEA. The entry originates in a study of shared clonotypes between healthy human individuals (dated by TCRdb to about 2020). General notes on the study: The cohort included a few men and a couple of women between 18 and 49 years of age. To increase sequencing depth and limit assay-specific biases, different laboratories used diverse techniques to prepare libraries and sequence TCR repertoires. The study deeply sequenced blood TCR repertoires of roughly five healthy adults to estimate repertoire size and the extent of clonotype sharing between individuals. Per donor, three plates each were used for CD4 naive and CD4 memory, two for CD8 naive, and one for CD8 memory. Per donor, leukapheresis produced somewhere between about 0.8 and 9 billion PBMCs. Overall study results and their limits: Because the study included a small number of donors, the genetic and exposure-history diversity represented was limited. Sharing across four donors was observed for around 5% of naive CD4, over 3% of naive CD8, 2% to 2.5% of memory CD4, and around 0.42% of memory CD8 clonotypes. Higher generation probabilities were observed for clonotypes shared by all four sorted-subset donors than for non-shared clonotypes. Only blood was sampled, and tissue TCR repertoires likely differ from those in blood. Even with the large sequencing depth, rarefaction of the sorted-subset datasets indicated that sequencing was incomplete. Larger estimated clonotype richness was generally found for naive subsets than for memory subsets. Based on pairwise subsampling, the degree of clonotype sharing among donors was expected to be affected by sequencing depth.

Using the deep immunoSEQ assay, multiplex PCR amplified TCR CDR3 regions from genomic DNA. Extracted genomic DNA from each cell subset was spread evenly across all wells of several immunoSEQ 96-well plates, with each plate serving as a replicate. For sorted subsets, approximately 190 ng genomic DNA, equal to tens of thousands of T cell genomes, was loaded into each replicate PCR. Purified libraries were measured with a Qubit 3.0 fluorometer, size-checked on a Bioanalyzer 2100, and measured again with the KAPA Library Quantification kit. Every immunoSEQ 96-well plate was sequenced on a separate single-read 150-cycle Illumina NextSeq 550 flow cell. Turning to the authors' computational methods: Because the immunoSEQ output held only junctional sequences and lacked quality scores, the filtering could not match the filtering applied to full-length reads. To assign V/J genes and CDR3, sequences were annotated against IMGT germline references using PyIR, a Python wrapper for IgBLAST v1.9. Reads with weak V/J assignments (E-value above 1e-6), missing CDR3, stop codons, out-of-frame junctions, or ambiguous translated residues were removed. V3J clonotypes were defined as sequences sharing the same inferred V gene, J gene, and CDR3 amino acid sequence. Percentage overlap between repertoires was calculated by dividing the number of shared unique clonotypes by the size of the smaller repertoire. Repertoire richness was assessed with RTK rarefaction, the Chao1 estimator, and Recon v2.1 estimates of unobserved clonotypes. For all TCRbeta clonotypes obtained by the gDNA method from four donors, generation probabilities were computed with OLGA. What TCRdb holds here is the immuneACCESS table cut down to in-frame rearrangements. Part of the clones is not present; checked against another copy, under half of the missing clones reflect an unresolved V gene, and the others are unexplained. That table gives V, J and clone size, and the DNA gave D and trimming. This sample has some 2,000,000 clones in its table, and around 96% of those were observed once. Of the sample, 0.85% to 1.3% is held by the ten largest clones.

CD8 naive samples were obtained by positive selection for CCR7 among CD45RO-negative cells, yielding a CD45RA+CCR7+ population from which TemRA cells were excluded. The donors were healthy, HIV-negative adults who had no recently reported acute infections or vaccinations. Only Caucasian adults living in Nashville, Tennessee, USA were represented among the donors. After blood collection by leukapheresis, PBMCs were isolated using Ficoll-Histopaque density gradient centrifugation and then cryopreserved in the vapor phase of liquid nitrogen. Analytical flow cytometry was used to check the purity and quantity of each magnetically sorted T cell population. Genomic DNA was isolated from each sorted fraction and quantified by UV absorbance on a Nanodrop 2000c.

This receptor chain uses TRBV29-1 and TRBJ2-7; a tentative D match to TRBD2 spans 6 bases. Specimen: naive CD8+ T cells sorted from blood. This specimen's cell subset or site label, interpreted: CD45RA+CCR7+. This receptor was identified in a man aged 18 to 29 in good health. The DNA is TGCAGCGTTAGAGGGACTCTCCTCTACGAGCAGTACTTC. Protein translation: CSVRGTLLYEQYF.